Reported below is one T cell receptor beta chain. The antigen is undetermined. These data belong to a study of cytomegalovirus exposure and HLA in healthy donors. Findings and limits, study-wide: Immune exposure information comprised only CMV serostatus. Rates of TCR association differed by HLA locus in a later analysis, with DRB1 highest and HLA-C lowest.

The PCR ran on 60 Vbeta and 13 Jbeta primers. Sequencing used immunoSEQ multiplex PCR; TCRdb keeps in-frame clones, though not all of them. Found here are around 100,000 clones, 65% to 85% of them singletons; the top ten hold around 20%. The receptor comes from a woman between 55 and 75 years old in good health and CMV-seropositive. The sample consisted of PBMCs.

The CDR3 loop reads CASSGTVSNTGELFF. CDR3 sequence (DNA): TGTGCCAGCAGCGGGACAGTTTCGAACACCGGGGAGCTGTTTTTT. V usage is TRBV9 and J usage is TRBJ2-2; TRBD1 is a possible D gene (6 bases). The CDR3 contains 15 residues. V was trimmed by 3 bases and J by 0 bases, leaving 9 bases between them. Germline V gene data show CDR1 as SGDLS and CDR2 as YYNGEE.